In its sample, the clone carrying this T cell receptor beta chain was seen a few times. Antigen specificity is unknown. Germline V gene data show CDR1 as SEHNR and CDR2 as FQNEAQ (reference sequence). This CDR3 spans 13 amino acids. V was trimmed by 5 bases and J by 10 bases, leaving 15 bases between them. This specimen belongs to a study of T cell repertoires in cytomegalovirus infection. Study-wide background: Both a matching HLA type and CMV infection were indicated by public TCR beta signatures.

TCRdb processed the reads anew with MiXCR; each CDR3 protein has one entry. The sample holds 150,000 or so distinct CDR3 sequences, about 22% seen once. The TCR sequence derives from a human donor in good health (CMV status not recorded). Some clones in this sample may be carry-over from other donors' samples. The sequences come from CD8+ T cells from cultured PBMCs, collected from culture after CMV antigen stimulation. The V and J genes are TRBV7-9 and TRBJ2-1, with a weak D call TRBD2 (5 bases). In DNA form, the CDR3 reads TGTGCCAGCAGCCCATGGGAAGGCGGGGAGCAGTTCTTC. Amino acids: CASSPWEGGEQFF.